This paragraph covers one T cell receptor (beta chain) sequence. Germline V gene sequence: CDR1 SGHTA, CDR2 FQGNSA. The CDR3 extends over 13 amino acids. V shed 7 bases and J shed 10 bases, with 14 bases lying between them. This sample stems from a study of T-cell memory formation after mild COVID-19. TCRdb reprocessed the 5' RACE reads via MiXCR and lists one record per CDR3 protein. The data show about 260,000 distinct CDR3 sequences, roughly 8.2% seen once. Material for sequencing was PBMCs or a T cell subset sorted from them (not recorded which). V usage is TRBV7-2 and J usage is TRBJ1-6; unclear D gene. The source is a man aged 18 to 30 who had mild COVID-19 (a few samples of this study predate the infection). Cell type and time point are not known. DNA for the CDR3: TGTGCCAGCATGCCGGGTTTGGAATCACCCCTCCACTTT. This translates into CASMPGLESPLHF.